This T cell receptor (beta chain) stems from a study of T cells in tumors and immune-related adverse events (dated by TCRdb to the early 2020s). The CDR3, from cysteine to phenylalanine, totals 13 residues. Solely the CDR3 DNA is kept, with 39 bases framed from the first base. The CDR1 and CDR2 encoded by the germline V gene are KGHSH and LQKENI. Trimming removed 9 bases from V and 2 bases from J; the gene matches leave 4 bases unexplained. The sample's treatment or condition, from its label and the paper: nivolumab (PD-1 blockade) given before sampling. The DNeasy Blood and Tissue Kit was used to extract DNA from formalin-fixed paraffin-embedded specimens. The count of this clone is one. Its recognized antigen is unknown. Base-call qualities are not available, and no considerably larger clone is one nucleotide away. The TCR beta locus was amplified and sequenced using the immunoSEQ assay, from which bulk TCR Vbeta CDR3 data were obtained. Per the authors' processing: Non-productive CDR3s, sequences shorter than 7 amino acids, and those not starting with C or ending with F/W were excluded. Analysis was restricted to specimens with at least 1000 reads, and clonotypes were defined at the amino acid level. To compute clonality, Pielou's evenness was subtracted from 1. To equalize library sizes, abundance-weighted random subsampling with replacement was performed and repeated 100 times so that 95% confidence intervals could be reported. The Morisita overlap index was used to quantify repertoire overlap, and for each specimen the top 40 clones were checked for overlap with the irAE. The source is immuneACCESS, and TCRdb retained only in-frame sequences with V and J called. Part of the clones is not carried over; for the studies checked, unresolved V genes explain less than half of this, and the remainder is unexplained. Clone size and the V and J calls come from that table; the DNA yielded D and trimming. This sample comprises fewer than 10,000 clones, less than 95% of them detected only once. The ten most abundant clones make up roughly 2.4% of the sample.

This clonotype was obtained from a female donor with metastatic renal cell carcinoma. The receptor chain draws on TRBV18 and TRBJ1-1; 9 junctional bases match TRBD1. Sequenced here: lymph node tissue, sampled from a patient treated with anti-PD-1 therapy. The CDR3 protein: CASSTGGNTEAFF. The bases read TGTGCCAGTTCCACAGGGGGCAACACTGAAGCTTTCTTT.